This TCR beta chain appears in the sequencing data of a study of cytomegalovirus exposure and HLA in healthy donors. Notes on the study in general: It was 164 TCR beta chains that were listed as cytomegalovirus-associated. DRB1 had the most TCR associations and HLA-C the fewest, a later analysis found, with rates varying by HLA locus. Within a later analysis, the majority of CMV-associated TCR beta chains appeared HLA-restricted.

Healthy bone marrow donors supplied every sample. The study ran its PCR with 60 Vbeta and 13 Jbeta primers. Some clones are missing from TCRdb's copy, which holds only in-frame ones; the method was immunoSEQ multiplex PCR. The data contain roughly 180,000 clones, 75% to 85% of them singletons. V lost 6 bases, J lost 0 bases, and 7 bases stayed unmatched. Germline-derived CDR1 and CDR2 are SEHNR and FQNEAQ (reference sequence). This CDR3 has 15 amino acids. About this clone: The antigen is undetermined.

The chain employs TRBV7-9 and TRBJ1-1; 7 positions agree with TRBD1. This sequence was found in a female donor in good health and CMV-seronegative. Source material: PBMCs. The CDR3 bases are TGTGCCAGCAGTTATTCGGGGACAGTGAACACTGAAGCTTTCTTT. Encoded protein: CASSYSGTVNTEAFF.